This TCR beta chain was profiled in a study of Graves' ophthalmopathy and Graves' hyperthyroidism. On the study more broadly: Untreated patients at initial diagnosis provided peripheral blood.

Germline V gene data show CDR1 as MNHEY and CDR2 as SVGEGT. The germline V and J ends were trimmed by 4 bases and 7 bases, with 11 bases remaining between them. This CDR3 has 13 amino acids. 7.5 to 10 ml of fresh blood yielded the PBMCs by density gradient. Amplified material comprised TCR beta CDR3 regions derived from RNA transcripts. After a first-round RT-PCR with HTBI primers, a second-round multiplex PCR was run. MiXCR, run by TCRdb on the multiplex PCR reads, gives a single entry per CDR3 protein. The sample carries a few hundred thousand distinct CDR3 sequences, 15% to 17% recorded once. Study results and limitations: In blood, most expanded thyroid clonotypes above 0.001 frequency were also detected. Stable hyperthyroidism and ophthalmopathy were told apart by a 13-signature model, which achieved less than 90% sensitivity and around 80% specificity.

This clonotype was recorded at least ten times. The antigen remains undetermined. The chain joins TRBV6-2 or TRBV6-3 to TRBJ1-5; D gene ambiguous. This TCR came from a woman aged 18-29 years with stable Graves' hyperthyroidism. Specimen: peripheral blood. This CDR3 is CASSFTDVQPQHF. CDR3 DNA: TGTGCCAGCAGTTTTACCGACGTACAGCCCCAGCATTTT.